These 9 T cell receptor beta chains originate from one sample sequenced in a study of blood T cell repertoires in COVID-19 (dated by TCRdb to 2018 to 2020). The method was the immunoSEQ multiplex PCR assay. This is the immuneACCESS table as TCRdb keeps it, with only in-frame sequences that have V and J called. A part of the clones is gone; compared with another copy, unresolved V genes explain less than half, and the rest is unexplained. The sample has about 400,000 clones on record, approximately 91% of them singletons. Together, the top ten hold roughly 1.9% of the sample. Sequenced material: PBMCs or T cells enriched from blood (not recorded which). These receptors all stem from a woman between 40 and 55 years old with acute COVID-19.

The sample holds a few counts of this clone. The V gene is TRBV19, the J gene TRBJ1-5; 8 bases match TRBD1. The J segment lost 5 bases and the V segment lost 0 bases, leaving 6 bases of the junction unmatched. Germline CDR1 reads LNHDA; CDR2 reads SQIVND (reference sequence). The CDR3 extends over 16 amino acids. The CDR3 loop reads CASSIDRGTGHQPQHF. DNA for the CDR3: TGTGCCAGTAGTATAGATCGTGGGACAGGTCATCAGCCCCAGCATTTT.

The table lists this clone with a count of one. The V call is TRBV27, the J call TRBJ1-3; D is uncertain. The V end was cut by 4 bases, the J end by 0 bases, with 7 bases between. The length of the CDR3 is 14 residues. Germline V gene sequence: CDR1 MNHEY, CDR2 SMNVEV (reference sequence). The CDR3 bases are TGTGCCAGCAGTTCCCCGGGCTCTGGAAACACCATATATTTT. This gives the protein CASSSPGSGNTIYF.

A few counts support this clone. The rearrangement links TRBV29-1 to TRBJ1-1, with TRBD1 matching 8 bases. With V trimmed by 6 bases and J by 6 bases, 9 bases remained unmatched. The CDR3 contains 13 residues. The germline V gene encodes CDR1 SQVTM and CDR2 ANQGSEA. The CDR3 region has the DNA TGCAGCGTAAGAAGGACAGGGCGCCCTGAAGCTTTCTTT. It encodes CSVRRTGRPEAFF.

V and J are TRBV12-5 and TRBJ2-1; TRBD2 agrees at 16 bases. V lost 5 bases, J lost 6 bases, and 10 bases stayed unmatched. This CDR3 is 18 amino acids long. The germline V gene has CDR1 LGHNT and CDR2 FRNRAP. The CDR3 sequence is CASGPGTSGGALVNEQFF. The CDR3 region has the DNA TGTGCTAGTGGTCCCGGGACTAGCGGGGGGGCCTTGGTCAATGAGCAGTTCTTC.

The V gene is TRBV7-9, the J gene TRBJ2-7; D not certain. Trimming took off 0 bases at V and 6 bases at J, with 9 bases between the two ends. The CDR3 runs to 13 residues. The germline CDR1 and CDR2 sequences are SEHNR and FQNEAQ (reference sequence). CDR3 sequence reads: CASSLALAAEQYF. In DNA form, the CDR3 reads TGTGCCAGCAGCTTAGCCCTCGCGGCCGAGCAGTACTTC. The whole variable domain, filled in from reference TRBV7-9 and TRBJ2-7, reads DTGVSQNPRHKITKRGQNVTFRCDPISEHNRLYWYRQTLGQGPEFLTYFQNEAQLEKSRLLSDRFSAERPKGSFSTLEIQRTEQGDSAMYLCASSLALAAEQYFGPGTRLTVT.

This chain connects TRBV30 to TRBJ2-2, with 9 positions matching TRBD1. The germline V gene has CDR1 GTSNPN and CDR2 SVGIG (reference sequence). The J segment lost 5 bases and the V segment lost 0 bases, leaving 4 bases of the junction unmatched. This CDR3 comprises 15 residues. The CDR3 region has the DNA TGTGCCTGGAGTGTAGGGACAGGGCTGACCGGGGAGCTGTTTTTT. Its protein is CAWSVGTGLTGELFF.

The V gene is TRBV9, the J gene TRBJ1-1; 7 bases are a match to TRBD1. J was trimmed by 1 base and V by 3 bases; bases with no gene match: 3. The CDR3 consists of 14 residues. Germline values: CDR1 SGDLS, CDR2 YYNGEE. The CDR3 DNA reads as TGTGCCAGCAGCGCTTCAGGGGGGAACACTGAAGCTTTCTTT. Amino acid sequence: CASSASGGNTEAFF.

This clone was recorded only once. The rearrangement joins TRBV5-1 to TRBJ2-5, with 14 bases that match TRBD2. This CDR3 is 17 amino acids long. Germline V gene sequence: CDR1 SGHRS, CDR2 YFSETQ. The V gene end was trimmed by 4 bases and the J gene end by 3 bases; junction bases not matched to a gene: 8. CDR3 nucleotide sequence: TGCGCCAGCAGCCGGTGGCCGGGACTAGCGGGGGAAGAGACCCAGTACTTC. This sequence encodes CASSRWPGLAGEETQYF.

This sequence joins TRBV2 and TRBJ1-5; D call uncertain. The CDR3 consists of 13 residues. CDR1 SNHLY and CDR2 FYNNEI come from the germline V gene. V lost 11 bases and J 0 bases, leaving 11 bases between the germline ends. The CDR3, as DNA: TGTGCCGTTGCGGTTAATAGCAATCAGCCCCAGCATTTT. Translated: CAVAVNSNQPQHF.